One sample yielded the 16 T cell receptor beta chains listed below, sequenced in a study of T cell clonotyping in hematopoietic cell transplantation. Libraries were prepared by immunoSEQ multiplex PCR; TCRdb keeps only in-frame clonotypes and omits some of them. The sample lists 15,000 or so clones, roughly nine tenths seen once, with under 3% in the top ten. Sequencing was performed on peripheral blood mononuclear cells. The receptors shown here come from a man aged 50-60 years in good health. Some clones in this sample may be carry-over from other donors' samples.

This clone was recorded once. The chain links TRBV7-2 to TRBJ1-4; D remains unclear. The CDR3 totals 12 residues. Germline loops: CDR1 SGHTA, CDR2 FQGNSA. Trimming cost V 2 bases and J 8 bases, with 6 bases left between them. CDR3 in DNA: TGTGCCAGCAGCTTATCGGGGGAAAAACTGTTTTTT. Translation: CASSLSGEKLFF.

The DNA of the CDR3 is TGCGCCAGCAGCTTGTCGGGGGCCGGAGACACCATATATTTT. Protein: CASSLSGAGDTIYF. The chain combines TRBV5-1 with TRBJ1-3, with D perhaps matching TRBD1 (6 bases). The CDR3 runs 14 residues. V was cut by 1 base and J by 8 bases, with 13 bases left in between. Germline V gene lookup returns CDR1 SGHRS and CDR2 YFSETQ.

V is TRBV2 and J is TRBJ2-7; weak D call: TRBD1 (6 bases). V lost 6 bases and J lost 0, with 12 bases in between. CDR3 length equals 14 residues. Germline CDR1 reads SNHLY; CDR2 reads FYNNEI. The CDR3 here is CASRGDKFSYEQYF. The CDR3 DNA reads TGTGCCAGCAGAGGGGACAAGTTCTCCTACGAGCAGTACTTC. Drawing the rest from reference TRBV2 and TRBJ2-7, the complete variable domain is EPEVTQTPSHQVTQMGQEVILRCVPISNHLYFYWYRQILGQKVEFLVSFYNNEISEKSEIFDDQFSVERPDGSNFTLKIRSTKLEDSAMYFCASRGDKFSYEQYFGPGTRLTVT.

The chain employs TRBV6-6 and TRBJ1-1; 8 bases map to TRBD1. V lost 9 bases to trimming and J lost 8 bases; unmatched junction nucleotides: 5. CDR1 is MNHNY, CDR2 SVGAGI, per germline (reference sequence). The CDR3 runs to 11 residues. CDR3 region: CASRGTGEAFF. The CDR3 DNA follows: TGTGCCAGTCGTGGGACAGGCGAAGCTTTCTTT.

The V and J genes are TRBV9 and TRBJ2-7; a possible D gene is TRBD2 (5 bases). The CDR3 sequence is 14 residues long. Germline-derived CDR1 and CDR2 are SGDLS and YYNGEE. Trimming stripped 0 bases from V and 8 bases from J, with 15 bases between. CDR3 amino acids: CASSVEAGGSKQYF. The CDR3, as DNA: TGTGCCAGCAGCGTAGAGGCAGGTGGGAGTAAGCAGTACTTC.

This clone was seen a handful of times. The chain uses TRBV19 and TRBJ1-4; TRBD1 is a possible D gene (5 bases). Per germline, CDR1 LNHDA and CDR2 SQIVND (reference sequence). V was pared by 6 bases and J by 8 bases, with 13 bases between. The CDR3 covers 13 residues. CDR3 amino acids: CASSGRGGEKLFF. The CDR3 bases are TGTGCCAGTAGCGGAAGGGGAGGGGAAAAACTGTTTTTT.

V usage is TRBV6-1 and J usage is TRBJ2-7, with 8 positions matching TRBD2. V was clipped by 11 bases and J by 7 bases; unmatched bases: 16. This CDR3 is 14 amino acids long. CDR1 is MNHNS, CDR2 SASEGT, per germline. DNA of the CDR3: TGTGCCGGCCGGGGGGGCAGGGGCGTGGATGAGCAGTACTTC. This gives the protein CAGRGGRGVDEQYF.

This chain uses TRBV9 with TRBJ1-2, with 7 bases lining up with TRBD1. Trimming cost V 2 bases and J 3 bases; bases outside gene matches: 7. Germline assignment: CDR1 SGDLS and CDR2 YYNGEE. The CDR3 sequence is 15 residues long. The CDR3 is CASSVGTAGHYGYTF. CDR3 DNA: TGTGCCAGCAGCGTCGGGACAGCAGGGCACTATGGCTACACCTTC.

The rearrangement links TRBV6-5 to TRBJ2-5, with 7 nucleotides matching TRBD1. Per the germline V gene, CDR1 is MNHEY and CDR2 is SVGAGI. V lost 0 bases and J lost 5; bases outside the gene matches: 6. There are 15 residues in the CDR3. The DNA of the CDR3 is TGTGCCAGCAGTTACTCAGGGGGCGCGTCGGAGACCCAGTACTTC. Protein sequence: CASSYSGGASETQYF.

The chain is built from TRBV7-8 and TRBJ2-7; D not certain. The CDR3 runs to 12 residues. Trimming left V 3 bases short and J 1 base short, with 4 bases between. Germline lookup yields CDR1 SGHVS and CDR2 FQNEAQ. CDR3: CASSFASYEQYF. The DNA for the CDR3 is TGTGCCAGCAGCTTCGCATCCTACGAGCAGTACTTC.

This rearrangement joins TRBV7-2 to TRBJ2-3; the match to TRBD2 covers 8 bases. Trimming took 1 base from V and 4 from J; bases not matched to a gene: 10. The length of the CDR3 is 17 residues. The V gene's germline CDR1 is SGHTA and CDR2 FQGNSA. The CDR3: CASSLGLAGGRSDTQYF. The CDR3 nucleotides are TGTGCCAGCAGCTTAGGGTTGGCGGGGGGCAGGTCAGATACGCAGTATTTT.

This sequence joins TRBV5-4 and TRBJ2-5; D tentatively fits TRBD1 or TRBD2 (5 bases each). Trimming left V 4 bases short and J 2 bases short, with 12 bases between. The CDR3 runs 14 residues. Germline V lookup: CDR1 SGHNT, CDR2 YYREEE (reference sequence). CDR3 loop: CASSNRDEQETQYF. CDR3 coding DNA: TGTGCCAGCAGCAACCGGGACGAGCAAGAGACCCAGTACTTC.

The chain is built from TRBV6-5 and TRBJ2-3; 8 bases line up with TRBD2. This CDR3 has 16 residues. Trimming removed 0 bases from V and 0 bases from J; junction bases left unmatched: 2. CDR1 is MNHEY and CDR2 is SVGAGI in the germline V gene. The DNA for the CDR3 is TGTGCCAGCAGTTACTCGCGGGGGGCCAGCACAGATACGCAGTATTTT. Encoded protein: CASSYSRGASTDTQYF.

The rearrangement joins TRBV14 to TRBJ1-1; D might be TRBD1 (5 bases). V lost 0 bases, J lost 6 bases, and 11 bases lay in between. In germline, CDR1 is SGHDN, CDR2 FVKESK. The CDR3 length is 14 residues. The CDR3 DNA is TGTGCCAGCAGCCAAGAAAGGGACTCTTCTGAAGCTTTCTTT. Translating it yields CASSQERDSSEAFF.

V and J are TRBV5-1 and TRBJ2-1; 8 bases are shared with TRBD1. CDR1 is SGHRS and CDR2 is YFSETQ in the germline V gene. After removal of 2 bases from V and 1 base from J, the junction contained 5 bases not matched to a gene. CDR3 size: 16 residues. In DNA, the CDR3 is TGCGCCAGCAGCTTCCTCCAGGGGGCTTCCTACAATGAGCAGTTCTTC. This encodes CASSFLQGASYNEQFF.

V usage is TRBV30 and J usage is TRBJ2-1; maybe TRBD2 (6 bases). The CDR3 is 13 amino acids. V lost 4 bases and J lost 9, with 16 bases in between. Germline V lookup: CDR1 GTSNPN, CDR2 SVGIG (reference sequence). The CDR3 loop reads CAWTRGGAPEQFF. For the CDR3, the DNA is TGTGCCTGGACTAGAGGCGGGGCCCCTGAGCAGTTCTTC.